The TCR beta chain under discussion was sequenced for a study of blood T cell repertoires in COVID-19. V lost 1 base and J 2 bases, leaving 8 bases between the germline ends. The CDR3 contains 14 residues. Germline V gives CDR1 SGHRS, CDR2 YFSETQ. In the source study's methods: Estimated nucleated cell counts came from reference gene primer amplification. Clones were read by immunoSEQ multiplex PCR, and TCRdb kept only the in-frame ones, dropping some. V and J calls and clone size come straight from that table; D and trimming were deduced from the DNA. The data contain approximately 70,000 clones, 79% of them singletons.

Sequencing used peripheral blood. The chain combines TRBV5-1 with TRBJ2-3; D remains unclear. The sequence was collected from a woman aged 80 or over with active or convalescent COVID-19. Written as DNA, the CDR3 is TGCGCCAGCAGCTTGCCAGGAAACACAGATACGCAGTATTTT. This codes for CASSLPGNTDTQYF.